This paragraph covers one T cell receptor beta chain sequence. The antigen remains undetermined. The time point was: baseline, week 1 (first vaccination visit). Treatment described: pre-vaccination baseline after standard-of-care therapy. These data come from a study of a mutant IDH1 vaccine in newly diagnosed glioma. Whole-study findings and limits: Vaccine-induced responses were seen in 93.3% of patients, spanning several MHC alleles.

TCRdb's copy holds only in-frame clones and misses some; the assay was immunoSEQ multiplex PCR. The top ten hold roughly 2.8% of the sample, which has about 66,000 clones, 80% to 90% seen once. The CDR3 totals 13 residues. Per germline, CDR1 SNHLY and CDR2 FYNNEI. V dropped 6 bases and J dropped 2; count of bases not matched to a gene: 2. The chain has TRBV2 and TRBJ1-2; 8 bases match TRBD1. The source material was PBMCs, sampled from a glioma patient treated with radiotherapy, temozolomide or both. The sequence was collected from a man aged 25-45 years with glioma. Here the CDR3 reads CASRTGGNYGYTF. The DNA of the CDR3 is TGTGCCAGCAGAACAGGGGGAAACTATGGCTACACCTTC. The full variable domain, completed using reference TRBV2 and TRBJ1-2, is EPEVTQTPSHQVTQMGQEVILRCVPISNHLYFYWYRQILGQKVEFLVSFYNNEISEKSEIFDDQFSVERPDGSNFTLKIRSTKLEDSAMYFCASRTGGNYGYTFGSGTRLTVV.